Below, 16 T cell receptor beta chains from the same sample are listed, as sequenced in a study of vaccination effects on CD4 cells after COVID-19. Isolating CD4+ T cells followed approximately nine days of culture. All study participants received two doses of BNT162b2 or mRNA-1273 vaccine. Sequencing was performed with immunoSEQ multiplex PCR; in TCRdb, only in-frame clones are kept and a portion is missing. The sample includes 30,000 to 35,000 clones, around 70% of them seen just once. The antigens for these receptors are not known. The sample consisted of CD4+ T cells from PBMCs cultured without peptide, taken after COVID-19 vaccination. These receptors were taken from a human donor who received a COVID-19 vaccine.

The chain links TRBV3-1 (or the pseudogene TRBV3-2) to TRBJ2-7; D possibly corresponds to TRBD1 (5 bases). V dropped 0 bases and J dropped 3 bases, with 12 bases sitting between them. The CDR3 is 15 residues long. Germline V gene data show CDR1 as LGHDT and CDR2 as YNNKEL (reference sequence). CDR3 amino acids: CASSQEGVRSYEQYF. The CDR3 DNA follows: TGTGCCAGCAGCCAAGAAGGGGTCCGAAGCTACGAGCAGTACTTC.

This clone was seen a handful of times. The chain has TRBV7-9 and TRBJ2-2, with TRBD2 as a possible D gene (6 bases). Trimming removed 1 base at V and 4 bases at J, with 10 bases between. Germline assignment: CDR1 SEHNR and CDR2 FQNEAQ (reference sequence). This CDR3 comprises 15 residues. The CDR3 sequence is CASSLEAGFTGELFF. As DNA, the CDR3 is TGTGCCAGCAGCTTAGAAGCGGGTTTCACCGGGGAGCTGTTTTTT.

This clone has just a few counts. The chain couples TRBV28 to TRBJ2-2, with no clear D. Germline V gives CDR1 MDHEN, CDR2 SYDVKM. V was trimmed by 5 bases and J by 0 bases, leaving 10 bases between them. The CDR3 extends over 15 amino acids. CDR3: CASSLNTANTGELFF. For the CDR3, the DNA is TGTGCCAGCAGTCTCAATACGGCGAACACCGGGGAGCTGTTTTTT.

The rearrangement links TRBV3-1 (or the pseudogene TRBV3-2) to TRBJ1-2, with TRBD1 identical over 7 bases. Losses at the gene ends were 3 bases for V and 9 bases for J; bases not matched to a gene: 10. The length of the CDR3 is 14 residues. Germline V gene sequence: CDR1 LGHDT, CDR2 YNNKEL (reference sequence). CDR3: CASSQGTVPIRYTF. The CDR3 coding sequence is TGTGCCAGCAGCCAGGGGACAGTCCCCATACGCTACACCTTC.

The rearrangement links TRBV18 to TRBJ2-2; possible D gene TRBD2, 6 bases. Per the germline V gene, CDR1 is KGHSH and CDR2 is LQKENI. With 4 bases removed from V and 6 bases from J, the gap between germline ends came to 9 bases. The CDR3 loop spans 13 amino acids. CDR3 amino acids: CASSRAGPGELFF. The DNA for the CDR3 is TGTGCCAGCTCACGGGCGGGACCCGGGGAGCTGTTTTTT.

CDR3 in DNA: TGTGCCAGCAGCATACGAGCGGGGCCGGACAATGAGCAGTTCTTC. It codes for CASSIRAGPDNEQFF. The chain combines TRBV5-4 with TRBJ2-1, with 7 bases identical to TRBD2. Germline CDR1 and CDR2: SGHNT and YYREEE (reference sequence). V gave up 4 bases and J gave up 5 bases; unmatched junction bases: 9. The CDR3 extends over 15 amino acids.

The chain carries TRBV28 and TRBJ1-2, with TRBD1 as a possible D gene (5 bases). This CDR3 region has 12 residues. The V gene's germline CDR1 is MDHEN and CDR2 SYDVKM. V dropped 4 bases and J dropped 7 bases, with 10 bases sitting between them. CDR3 region: CASSWGESGYTF. CDR3 coding DNA: TGTGCCAGCAGTTGGGGGGAGTCTGGCTACACCTTC.

This chain connects TRBV5-4 to TRBJ2-7, with 16 bases fitting TRBD2. The CDR3 extends over 16 amino acids. CDR1 is SGHNT and CDR2 is YYREEE in the germline V gene (reference sequence). Germline trimming cut 4 bases from V and 3 bases from J; bases unmatched to any gene: 4. The CDR3 DNA follows: TGTGCCAGCAGCCCGGGGACTAGCGGGGGGGTCTACGAGCAGTACTTC. It codes for CASSPGTSGGVYEQYF.

The chain links TRBV2 to TRBJ1-1, with D perhaps TRBD1 (6 bases). With 7 bases removed from V and 0 bases from J, the gap between germline ends came to 15 bases. Germline V gene data show CDR1 as SNHLY and CDR2 as FYNNEI. CDR3 length: 15 amino acids. Written as DNA, the CDR3 is TGTGCCAGCACAGTCGGACAGCCCATGAACACTGAAGCTTTCTTT. Protein sequence: CASTVGQPMNTEAFF.

Comments on this clone: The junction differs from germline at one of its ends, possibly a read error. This chain uses TRBV7-9 with TRBJ2-7, with 10 positions matching TRBD2. Germline CDR1 and CDR2: SEHNR and FQNEAQ (reference sequence). The CDR3 is 14 residues long. The CDR3 DNA reads as TGTGCCAGCAGGACTAGCGGGTTATCCTCCGAGCAGTACTTC. As protein: CASRTSGLSSEQYF.

This chain joins TRBV6-2 or TRBV6-3 and TRBJ2-2; tentative D call: TRBD2 (6 bases). Germline CDR1 reads MNHEY; CDR2 reads SVGEGT. This CDR3 region has 16 residues. Trimming took 2 bases from V and 6 from J, leaving 16 bases between them. CDR3 nucleotides: TGTGCCAGCAGTTACGTCTGGAGGGAGCGTCCCGGGGAGCTGTTTTTT. As protein: CASSYVWRERPGELFF.

The chain is built from TRBV29-1 and TRBJ2-5; 9 bases map to TRBD2. The germline CDR1 and CDR2 sequences are SQVTM and ANQGSEA. The CDR3 has 11 residues. V lost 5 bases and J lost 5; bases outside the gene matches: 0. CDR3 sequence (DNA): TGCAGCGTTAGCGGGAGGGAGACCCAGTACTTC. It specifies CSVSGRETQYF.

This clone was detected a few times. The CDR3 DNA follows: TGTGCCAGCTCACCACCGGCCGGACATAGCTCCTACGAGCAGTACTTC. The encoded protein is CASSPPAGHSSYEQYF. The genes are TRBV18 and TRBJ2-7; perhaps TRBD1 as D (5 bases). Trimming shortened V by 0 bases and J by 0 bases, and 12 bases separated the two germline ends. CDR1 and CDR2 from the germline V gene are KGHSH and LQKENI. The CDR3 spans 16 residues.

J is TRBJ2-3 and V is TRBV7-2; weak D call: TRBD1 (5 bases). This CDR3 has 14 residues. V dropped 3 bases and J dropped 2 bases, with 9 bases sitting between them. From germline, CDR1 is SGHTA and CDR2 FQGNSA. The CDR3, as DNA: TGTGCCAGCAGCTTTACAGGATTCACAGATACGCAGTATTTT. This encodes CASSFTGFTDTQYF.

This clone was detected once. This sequence joins TRBV9 and TRBJ2-5; no clear D gene. The V end was cut by 0 bases, the J end by 7 bases, with 19 bases between. This CDR3 contains 16 residues. From germline, CDR1 is SGDLS and CDR2 YYNGEE. CDR3 nucleotide sequence: TGTGCCAGCAGCGTAGGGCCCCCCACTACCGTTTGGACCCAGTACTTC. Translation gives CASSVGPPTTVWTQYF.

A single count supports this clone. The gene calls are TRBV5-1 and TRBJ2-7; 7 bases match TRBD1. The CDR3 covers 14 residues. Losses at the gene ends were 6 bases for V and 3 bases for J; bases not matched to a gene: 9. Germline values: CDR1 SGHRS, CDR2 YFSETQ. Here the CDR3 DNA reads TGCGCCAGCACCCCTCCGGGACAGTACTACGAGCAGTACTTC. It translates to CASTPPGQYYEQYF.